This TCR beta chain was documented in a study of blood T cell repertoires in COVID-19. Profiled with immunoSEQ multiplex PCR; TCRdb holds only in-frame clones, not every one. This sample yields 250,000 or so clones, of which 75% to 95% are seen a single time; approximately 2.7% belongs to the top ten. The CDR3 is 17 residues long. Trimming took off 6 bases at V and 4 bases at J, with 21 bases between the two ends. The V gene's germline CDR1 is LNHDA and CDR2 SQIVND (reference sequence). Sequenced sample: PBMCs or T cells enriched from blood (not recorded which). The TCR was taken from a middle-aged man who had been exposed to COVID-19. This rearrangement joins TRBV19 to TRBJ2-2; perhaps TRBD2 as D (6 bases). CDR3 residues: CASSQNGASVGTGELFF. CDR3 DNA sequence: TGTGCCAGTAGCCAGAACGGGGCTAGCGTCGGCACCGGGGAGCTGTTTTTT.